Listed below are T cell receptor beta chains from one sample, sequenced in a study of CD8 T cell repertoires and HIV-1 epitope variants. No antigen has been identified for these receptors. Clones were read by immunoSEQ multiplex PCR, and TCRdb kept only the in-frame ones, dropping some. The table includes thousands of clones, around 63% detected once. Source material: cultured CD8+ T cells derived from PBMCs. These receptors were taken from a male donor with HIV. Both conserved end residues are part of each CDR3. Fields, in order: CDR3 length, clone size, D gene, J gene, V gene, CDR3 protein, CDR3 DNA. A D gene is named only where the DNA matches it firmly. Clone size is given for some rows only: seen once, a few or many times, or a class if the clone is expanded.

>15|few|TRBD1|TRBJ1-5|TRBV9
CASSVGTGTNQPQHF
TGTGCCAGCAGCGTAGGGACAGGGACCAATCAGCCCCAGCATTTT
>16|-|-|TRBJ1-2|TRBV7-8
CASSQRTRENFYGYTF
TGTGCCAGCAGCCAAAGGACACGCGAGAATTTCTATGGCTACACCTTC
>14|-|-|TRBJ2-6|TRBV28
CASIQVSGANVLTF
TGTGCCAGCATCCAGGTCTCTGGGGCCAACGTCCTGACTTTC
>14|-|TRBD2|TRBJ2-7|TRBV2
CASQHGAGLGEQYF
TGTGCCAGCCAGCACGGAGCGGGGCTTGGGGAGCAGTACTTC
>15|-|-|TRBJ2-3|TRBV13
CASSHNLEGSDTQYF
TGTGCCAGCAGCCACAATCTGGAGGGTTCAGATACGCAGTATTTT
>14|-|-|TRBJ2-7|TRBV11-2
CASSSGGVVYEQYF
TGTGCCAGCAGCTCTGGAGGGGTAGTTTACGAGCAGTACTTC
>20|-|-|TRBJ1-2|TRBV28
CASSSTRPEKPDSHNYGYTF
TGTGCCAGCAGTTCCACCCGCCCTGAGAAACCGGACAGCCATAACTATGGCTACACCTTC
>17|once|TRBD1|TRBJ1-3|TRBV5-6
CASFPGQATHSGNTIYF
TGTGCCAGCTTTCCGGGACAGGCTACACACTCTGGAAACACCATATATTTT
>13|once|-|TRBJ1-1|TRBV5-1
CASSPLEGTEAFF
TGCGCCAGCAGCCCCTTGGAGGGGACTGAAGCTTTCTTT
>15|-|-|TRBJ2-7|TRBV5-1
CASRAPGTASYEQYF
TGCGCCAGCAGGGCCCCCGGGACGGCCTCCTACGAGCAGTACTTC
>19|-|-|TRBJ1-3|TRBV7-9
CASSFPGQRQVPSGNTIYF
TGTGCCAGCAGCTTTCCTGGACAGCGACAAGTCCCCTCTGGAAACACCATATATTTT
>16|once|-|TRBJ2-2|TRBV4-2
CASSQGDGGFTGELFF
TGTGCCAGCAGCCAAGGGGACGGGGGCTTCACCGGGGAGCTGTTTTTT
>15|-|TRBD1|TRBJ2-7|TRBV6-1
CASSPTGTATYEQYF
TGTGCCAGCAGTCCTACCGGGACAGCTACCTACGAGCAGTACTTC
>13|few|TRBD1|TRBJ2-7|TRBV10-1
CASSLGQAGEQYF
TGCGCCAGCAGTTTGGGACAGGCGGGGGAGCAGTACTTC
>13|-|-|TRBJ2-1|TRBV11-3
CASSFRSYNEQFF
TGTGCCAGCAGTTTCCGGTCGTACAATGAGCAGTTCTTC
>13|few|-|TRBJ2-7|TRBV11-2
CASSFDSSYEQYF
TGTGCCAGCAGCTTCGACAGCTCCTACGAGCAGTACTTC
>13|-|TRBD1|TRBJ1-1|TRBV6-5
CASSWTGSAEAFF
TGTGCCAGCAGTTGGACAGGGTCAGCTGAAGCTTTCTTT